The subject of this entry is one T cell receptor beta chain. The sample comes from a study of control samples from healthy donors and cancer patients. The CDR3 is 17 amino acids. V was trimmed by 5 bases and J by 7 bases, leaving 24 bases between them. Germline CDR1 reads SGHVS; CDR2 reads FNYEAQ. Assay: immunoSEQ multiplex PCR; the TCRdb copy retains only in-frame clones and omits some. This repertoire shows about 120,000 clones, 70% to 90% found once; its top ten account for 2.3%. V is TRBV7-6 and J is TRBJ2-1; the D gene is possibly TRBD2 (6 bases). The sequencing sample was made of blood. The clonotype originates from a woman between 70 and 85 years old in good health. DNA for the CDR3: TGTGCCAGCAGCCCTAAAACCAGCGGAGGGGCCAAGAATGAGCAGTTCTTC. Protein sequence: CASSPKTSGGAKNEQFF.